This TCR beta chain was captured by sequencing in a study of CD8+CD57+ T cells in acquired aplastic anemia. Study-wide background: Sorted CD4+ and CD8+ cells yielded DNA averaging approximately 3 ug. Study-level findings and limits: Patients and controls shared just under 30 CD8+ CDR3 sequences, highly expressed in patients.

Genomic DNA acted as the template from which TCR beta VDJ combination and CDR3 sequence profiling were carried out. TCRdb itself ran the reads through MiXCR, one entry per CDR3 protein. This table holds around 190,000 distinct CDR3 sequences, 45% to 60% found once. The germline V and J ends were trimmed by 5 bases and 2 bases, with 10 bases remaining between them. The CDR3 totals 13 residues. Germline assignment: CDR1 MNHEY and CDR2 SMNVEV (reference sequence). This clonotype was seen at least ten times. Its antigen is unknown. Whoever was chosen for sequencing had shown CD8+CD57+ cell expansion by flow cytometry. Severe acquired aplastic anemia was diagnosed in all patients. No therapy was given to patients before blood sampling.

What was sequenced was sorted CD4+, CD8+, or CD8+CD57+ T cells (not recorded which) from PBMCs. This clonotype was obtained from a human donor with aplastic anemia. This chain connects TRBV27 to TRBJ2-7; D is possibly TRBD2 (5 bases). CDR3 loop: CASSRTGTYEQYF. Here the CDR3 DNA reads TGTGCCAGCAGTCGGACGGGGACCTACGAGCAGTACTTC.